A selection of T cell receptor beta chains follows, all from one sample in a study of blood T cell repertoires in COVID-19. Profiling relied on immunoSEQ multiplex PCR, and the TCRdb table lists in-frame clones only, not all of them. The sample contains about 220,000 clones, about 78% of which appear only once. The material sequenced was peripheral blood. The source is a woman in her seventies with acute or convalescent COVID-19. CDR3s include the opening cysteine and the closing phenylalanine or tryptophan. Fields, in order: CDR3 DNA, CDR3 protein, J gene, V gene, clone size, D gene. A D gene is named only where the DNA matches it firmly. Clone size is shown for a subset of rows, as once, few, many or a class of expanded clone.

CDR3 DNA: TGTGCCAGCAGCTTAGTGGCGTCAGGGAGGGGCACTGAAGCTTTCTTT
CDR3 protein: CASSLVASGRGTEAFF
J gene: TRBJ1-1
V gene: TRBV7-2
clone size: NA
D gene: NA

CDR3 DNA: TGTGCCAGCAGCTTAGATGGTTACACTGGAAACACCATATATTTT
CDR3 protein: CASSLDGYTGNTIYF
J gene: TRBJ1-3
V gene: TRBV7-2
clone size: few
D gene: NA

CDR3 DNA: TGTGCCAGTAGTACCTTGCCCAGGCAGCCCCAGCATTTT
CDR3 protein: CASSTLPRQPQHF
J gene: TRBJ1-5
V gene: TRBV19
clone size: NA
D gene: NA

CDR3 DNA: TGCGCCAGCAGCTTGGGGCATACCACTGGAAACACCATATATTTT
CDR3 protein: CASSLGHTTGNTIYF
J gene: TRBJ1-3
V gene: TRBV5-1
clone size: NA
D gene: NA

CDR3 DNA: TGTGCCAGCAGCCCGGACAGGGGGAGGGAGACCCAGTACTTC
CDR3 protein: CASSPDRGRETQYF
J gene: TRBJ2-5
V gene: TRBV7-2
clone size: NA
D gene: TRBD1

CDR3 DNA: TGCAGCGTCGGGACAGGGCTAGGGGAGACCCAGTACTTC
CDR3 protein: CSVGTGLGETQYF
J gene: TRBJ2-5
V gene: TRBV29-1
clone size: once
D gene: TRBD1

CDR3 DNA: TGTGCCAGCAGCTCAGCTAGCGTCTGGGGGCAGTACTTC
CDR3 protein: CASSSASVWGQYF
J gene: TRBJ2-7
V gene: TRBV5-8
clone size: NA
D gene: NA

CDR3 DNA: TGTGCCAGCAGCCCTCCGGGACTAGCGGGCGACACAGATACGCAGTATTTT
CDR3 protein: CASSPPGLAGDTDTQYF
J gene: TRBJ2-3
V gene: TRBV5-4
clone size: NA
D gene: TRBD2

CDR3 DNA: TGTGCCAGCAGTTTATCCCCAGGGGGGCTTCTCTACGAGCAGTACTTC
CDR3 protein: CASSLSPGGLLYEQYF
J gene: TRBJ2-7
V gene: TRBV27
clone size: many
D gene: NA

CDR3 DNA: TGTGCCAGCAGTTTAAGCGGGGGGCCGCAGTATTTT
CDR3 protein: CASSLSGGPQYF
J gene: TRBJ2-3
V gene: TRBV12-3/TRBV12-4
clone size: NA
D gene: TRBD2

CDR3 DNA: TGCAGTGCTAGTCGACTAGCGGGGGGGTTATACAATGAGCAGTTCTTC
CDR3 protein: CSASRLAGGLYNEQFF
J gene: TRBJ2-1
V gene: TRBV20-1
clone size: once
D gene: TRBD2

CDR3 DNA: TGTGCCAGCAGATACAACCGGGACAGGGAACTAGGCAATCAGCCCCAGCATTTT
CDR3 protein: CASRYNRDRELGNQPQHF
J gene: TRBJ1-5
V gene: TRBV6-2/TRBV6-3
clone size: NA
D gene: TRBD1

CDR3 DNA: TGTGCCAGCTCACCAGCGACAGGGAGAGGTACTGAAGCTTTCTTT
CDR3 protein: CASSPATGRGTEAFF
J gene: TRBJ1-1
V gene: TRBV18
clone size: NA
D gene: TRBD1

CDR3 DNA: TGCGCCAGCAGCTCAACGACAGGGCTATCAGAGACCCAGTACTTC
CDR3 protein: CASSSTTGLSETQYF
J gene: TRBJ2-5
V gene: TRBV5-1
clone size: NA
D gene: TRBD1

CDR3 DNA: TGCGCCAGCAGCGGGGCGGTGTACGGAAGCATGAACACTGAAGCTTTCTTT
CDR3 protein: CASSGAVYGSMNTEAFF
J gene: TRBJ1-1
V gene: TRBV5-1
clone size: few
D gene: NA

CDR3 DNA: TGCGCCAGCAGCTTGGAAGGGGGAAACACTGAAGCTTTCTTT
CDR3 protein: CASSLEGGNTEAFF
J gene: TRBJ1-1
V gene: TRBV5-1
clone size: NA
D gene: NA

CDR3 DNA: TGTGCCAGTAGTATTTACGGGCGGGGGCGAAACAATGAGCAGTTCTTC
CDR3 protein: CASSIYGRGRNNEQFF
J gene: TRBJ2-1
V gene: TRBV19
clone size: NA
D gene: NA

CDR3 DNA: TGCGCCAGCAGCTTGGAGTCAGTGAACACTGAAGCTTTCTTT
CDR3 protein: CASSLESVNTEAFF
J gene: TRBJ1-1
V gene: TRBV5-1
clone size: NA
D gene: NA

CDR3 DNA: TGCGCCAGCAGCCCGTACAGTAGGGGCCAGCGGGGGCACGAGCAGTACTTC
CDR3 protein: CASSPYSRGQRGHEQYF
J gene: TRBJ2-7
V gene: TRBV5-1
clone size: NA
D gene: TRBD2

CDR3 DNA: TGCAGCGTTCGGACACCGGACAGGGCTGGAAACACCATATATTTT
CDR3 protein: CSVRTPDRAGNTIYF
J gene: TRBJ1-3
V gene: TRBV29-1
clone size: NA
D gene: TRBD1

CDR3 DNA: TGTGCCAGCAGTTGGACGGGAGGCTATGGCTACACCTTC
CDR3 protein: CASSWTGGYGYTF
J gene: TRBJ1-2
V gene: TRBV25-1
clone size: NA
D gene: NA

CDR3 DNA: TGTGCCAGCACTCGGGGGGGACCTAATGAAAAACTGTTTTTT
CDR3 protein: CASTRGGPNEKLFF
J gene: TRBJ1-4
V gene: TRBV5-8
clone size: NA
D gene: NA

CDR3 DNA: TGTGCCTGTACCTCCGGGGAGACCCAGTACTTC
CDR3 protein: CACTSGETQYF
J gene: TRBJ2-5
V gene: TRBV30
clone size: NA
D gene: NA

CDR3 DNA: TGTGCCAGCAGCGTGGAGGTCCAGAACACCGGGGAGCTGTTTTTT
CDR3 protein: CASSVEVQNTGELFF
J gene: TRBJ2-2
V gene: TRBV9
clone size: NA
D gene: NA

CDR3 DNA: TGTGCCACCAAGACAGGGGAGTCAGATACGCAGTATTTT
CDR3 protein: CATKTGESDTQYF
J gene: TRBJ2-3
V gene: TRBV10-3
clone size: once
D gene: TRBD1

CDR3 DNA: TGTGCCAGCAGCCTGAGCAGGGGAAGCGCGCTTTGGGATGGCTACACCTTC
CDR3 protein: CASSLSRGSALWDGYTF
J gene: TRBJ1-2
V gene: TRBV7-2
clone size: NA
D gene: NA

CDR3 DNA: TGTGCCAGCAGCTTCCCGGGTAGGGGGCAGGTCACCGGGGAGCTGTTTTTT
CDR3 protein: CASSFPGRGQVTGELFF
J gene: TRBJ2-2
V gene: TRBV5-4
clone size: NA
D gene: TRBD1

CDR3 DNA: TGTGCCAGCAGCCAAGATAACAGGGGGCCGGTTTCTGGGGCCAACGTCCTGACTTTC
CDR3 protein: CASSQDNRGPVSGANVLTF
J gene: TRBJ2-6
V gene: TRBV4-2
clone size: NA
D gene: TRBD1

CDR3 DNA: TGTGCCAGCAGCTCCTCTAGCGGGGGGGTAAGAGAGACCCAGTACTTC
CDR3 protein: CASSSSSGGVRETQYF
J gene: TRBJ2-5
V gene: TRBV11-2
clone size: NA
D gene: TRBD2

CDR3 DNA: TGTGCCAGCAGCTTGTCCGGGACAGGGGTGTCTGGCTACACCTTC
CDR3 protein: CASSLSGTGVSGYTF
J gene: TRBJ1-2
V gene: TRBV7-9
clone size: NA
D gene: TRBD1

CDR3 DNA: TGCAGCGCCGGGACAGGCCGGACCCTTAACTATGGCTACACCTTC
CDR3 protein: CSAGTGRTLNYGYTF
J gene: TRBJ1-2
V gene: TRBV29-1
clone size: NA
D gene: TRBD1

CDR3 DNA: TGTGCCAGCAGCCCCAATCGGGGGGCTACGCCATGGACCCTCCACTTT
CDR3 protein: CASSPNRGATPWTLHF
J gene: TRBJ1-6
V gene: TRBV5-4
clone size: NA
D gene: NA

CDR3 DNA: TGTGCCAGCTCTCCCGGACAGGGGGCCTCTGAAGCTTTCTTT
CDR3 protein: CASSPGQGASEAFF
J gene: TRBJ1-1
V gene: TRBV18
clone size: NA
D gene: TRBD1

CDR3 DNA: TGTGCCACCTCCCTTGGGGGGGGACGCTCTGGGGCCAACGTCCTGACTTTC
CDR3 protein: CATSLGGGRSGANVLTF
J gene: TRBJ2-6
V gene: TRBV24-1
clone size: NA
D gene: TRBD2

CDR3 DNA: TGTGCCAGCAGCAACCGTCGGAGTGTTGAGCAGTTCTTC
CDR3 protein: CASSNRRSVEQFF
J gene: TRBJ2-1
V gene: TRBV11-1
clone size: NA
D gene: NA

CDR3 DNA: TGTGCCAGCAGCACTCACTCAGATACGCAGTATTTT
CDR3 protein: CASSTHSDTQYF
J gene: TRBJ2-3
V gene: TRBV21-1
clone size: NA
D gene: NA

CDR3 DNA: TGTGCCAGCAGCCATAGCGGATATTCCTACAATGAGCAGTTCTTC
CDR3 protein: CASSHSGYSYNEQFF
J gene: TRBJ2-1
V gene: TRBV7-3
clone size: NA
D gene: NA

CDR3 DNA: TGTGCCAGTAGAACGGACAACAGGGCCAGCAATCAGCCCCAGCATTTT
CDR3 protein: CASRTDNRASNQPQHF
J gene: TRBJ1-5
V gene: TRBV19
clone size: once
D gene: NA

CDR3 DNA: TGTGCCAGCAGTTCAAGACAGGGGAGCAATCAGCCCCAGCATTTT
CDR3 protein: CASSSRQGSNQPQHF
J gene: TRBJ1-5
V gene: TRBV6-6
clone size: NA
D gene: TRBD1

CDR3 DNA: TGCAGTGCCAGACAACAGGTTGAAGCTTTCTTT
CDR3 protein: CSARQQVEAFF
J gene: TRBJ1-1
V gene: TRBV20-1
clone size: NA
D gene: NA

CDR3 DNA: TGTGCCTGGAGTCCAAATCGGGACATGTCTATAGAAAAACTGTTTTTT
CDR3 protein: CAWSPNRDMSIEKLFF
J gene: TRBJ1-4
V gene: TRBV30
clone size: NA
D gene: NA

CDR3 DNA: TGTGCCAGCAGTTACGAGGGGGGGAGCTACGAGCAGTACTTC
CDR3 protein: CASSYEGGSYEQYF
J gene: TRBJ2-7
V gene: TRBV6-6
clone size: NA
D gene: NA

CDR3 DNA: TGTGCCAGCACCACGGGAGGGACAGGGATCACAGATACGCAGTATTTT
CDR3 protein: CASTTGGTGITDTQYF
J gene: TRBJ2-3
V gene: TRBV9
clone size: NA
D gene: NA

CDR3 DNA: TGTGCCACCAGCAGAGATCCCTATAGCAATCAGCCCCAGCATTTT
CDR3 protein: CATSRDPYSNQPQHF
J gene: TRBJ1-5
V gene: TRBV15
clone size: few
D gene: NA

CDR3 DNA: TGTGCCGCCAGGGGAAAGACAGATACGCAGTATTTT
CDR3 protein: CAARGKTDTQYF
J gene: TRBJ2-3
V gene: TRBV3-1/TRBV3-2
clone size: few
D gene: NA

CDR3 DNA: TGTGCCAGCAGCTTATGGGGGGGCCTAGATACGCAGTATTTT
CDR3 protein: CASSLWGGLDTQYF
J gene: TRBJ2-3
V gene: TRBV7-2
clone size: NA
D gene: NA

CDR3 DNA: TGTGCCAGCAGCCAAGATGCCCGGGGGGGCGACGGGACCCAGTACTTC
CDR3 protein: CASSQDARGGDGTQYF
J gene: TRBJ2-5
V gene: TRBV4-2
clone size: few
D gene: TRBD2

CDR3 DNA: TGTGCCAGCAGTGAAGTCTCGGGGTCAGGCACTGAAGCTTTCTTT
CDR3 protein: CASSEVSGSGTEAFF
J gene: TRBJ1-1
V gene: TRBV2
clone size: few
D gene: NA

CDR3 DNA: TGCGCCAGCAGCCAAGATTCAGCGGGCCCCCAAACCGGGGAGCTGTTTTTT
CDR3 protein: CASSQDSAGPQTGELFF
J gene: TRBJ2-2
V gene: TRBV4-3
clone size: NA
D gene: NA

CDR3 DNA: TGTGCCAGCACAGGGGGACAGTTCACAGATACGCAGTATTTT
CDR3 protein: CASTGGQFTDTQYF
J gene: TRBJ2-3
V gene: TRBV2
clone size: few
D gene: TRBD1

CDR3 DNA: TGTGCCAGCAGCGTAGCTGATGAGCAGTTCTTC
CDR3 protein: CASSVADEQFF
J gene: TRBJ2-1
V gene: TRBV5-8
clone size: NA
D gene: NA

CDR3 DNA: TGTGCCAGCAGTTACTCTTTCGAGGTGCTAACCTACGAGCAGTACTTC
CDR3 protein: CASSYSFEVLTYEQYF
J gene: TRBJ2-7
V gene: TRBV6-2/TRBV6-3
clone size: NA
D gene: NA

CDR3 DNA: TGCGCCAGCAGTGAATCAGGTCGGGGGATCGATGAGCAGTTCTTC
CDR3 protein: CASSESGRGIDEQFF
J gene: TRBJ2-1
V gene: TRBV10-1
clone size: few
D gene: NA

CDR3 DNA: TGTGCCAGTAGTAGAGGGACAGCCCCAGATACGCAGTATTTT
CDR3 protein: CASSRGTAPDTQYF
J gene: TRBJ2-3
V gene: TRBV19
clone size: NA
D gene: TRBD1

CDR3 DNA: TGTGCCAGCAGCCTAGGGGGCCGGGCTGAAGCTTTCTTT
CDR3 protein: CASSLGGRAEAFF
J gene: TRBJ1-1
V gene: TRBV7-9
clone size: NA
D gene: TRBD1